The source of this T cell receptor (beta chain) is a study of molecular identifiers for immune sequencing clone quantification. Study-level points and caveats: Clone sizes could be underestimated for highly expanded clones when identical TCR molecules share a barcode. In naive cells, clones above 20 RNA copies held under 1% of molecules, whereas in effector cells they held over 97%.

About this clonotype: The target antigen is unknown. Since a much larger clone is just one base distant, this may be a read error.

TCRdb itself ran the PCR reads through MiXCR, one entry per CDR3 protein. Here the sample spans 97,000 or so distinct CDR3 sequences, 35% being singletons. The V gene lost 3 bases and the J gene lost 2 bases, with 10 bases spanning the gap. Germline values: CDR1 SQVTM, CDR2 ANQGSEA. CDR3 length equals 13 residues. The chain recombines TRBV29-1 with TRBJ2-5; tentatively, D is TRBD2 (5 bases). The source of this sequence is a human donor in good health. Some libraries in this study had Jurkat cell RNA spiked in. Sequenced: naive CD8+ T cells from blood, with Jurkat cell RNA spiked in. Subset in this sample: FACS-sorted CD8+CD4-CCR7+CD45RA+ naive T cells. The CDR3 bases are TGCAGCGTTGAGGAGAGGGAGCAAGAGACCCAGTACTTC. Protein: CSVEEREQETQYF.